This T cell receptor beta chain was captured by sequencing in a study of blood T cell repertoires in COVID-19. Repertoires were generated with immunoSEQ multiplex PCR, while TCRdb's copy carries only in-frame clones and drops some. Here the sample spans hundreds of thousands of clones, 89% being singletons. From germline, CDR1 is MDHEN and CDR2 SYDVKM. V lost 7 bases, J lost 4 bases, and 6 bases stayed unmatched. The CDR3 sequence is 13 residues long. Sequencing was performed on PBMCs or T cells enriched from blood (not recorded which). The receptor comes from a woman between 40 and 50 years old who had recovered from COVID-19. The gene calls are TRBV28 and TRBJ2-7, with 8 positions matching TRBD1. The CDR3 DNA reads as TGTGCCAGCACCTCCTACAGGGGGTACGAGCAGTACTTC. Protein sequence: CASTSYRGYEQYF.